The 3 T cell receptor beta chains below all came from one sample that was sequenced in a study of blood T cells in healthy people across ages. A J-beta primer mix and a sample-barcoded 5' primer were used in a second PCR of about 7 to 12 cycles. Via MiXCR, TCRdb re-called the 5' RACE reads, giving one row per CDR3 protein. The table includes about 580,000 distinct CDR3 sequences, around 48% detected once. What was sequenced was blood. Receptors originate from a man aged 80 or over in good health.

This clonotype was seen more than once but under ten times. This chain uses TRBV7-3 with TRBJ2-1, with 11 bases that match TRBD2. This CDR3 contains 16 residues. CDR1 SGHTA and CDR2 FQGTGA come from the germline V gene. Germline trimming cut 5 bases from V and 4 bases from J; bases unmatched to any gene: 7. The CDR3 is CASSQGGTSGYNEQFF. The DNA of the CDR3 is TGTGCCAGCAGCCAAGGCGGGACTAGCGGATACAATGAGCAGTTCTTC.

This clonotype has just a few counts. The chain is built from TRBV29-1 and TRBJ2-1; 10 positions match TRBD2. Germline values: CDR1 SQVTM, CDR2 ANQGSEA. Unmatched junction bases numbered 9, after V lost 5 bases and J lost 2 bases. The CDR3 spans 16 residues. Here the CDR3 reads CSVYSLGTSAYNEQFF. Written as DNA, the CDR3 is TGCAGCGTTTATAGCCTTGGGACTAGCGCCTACAATGAGCAGTTCTTC.

J is TRBJ2-1 and V is TRBV27; 8 bases line up with TRBD2. CDR1 MNHEY and CDR2 SMNVEV come from the germline V gene (reference sequence). The V and J ends lost 6 bases and 3 bases, in that order; junction bases with no gene match: 7. This CDR3 is 15 amino acids long. CDR3 bases: TGTGCCAGCAGCCCTCTAGCGGGTATCTACAATGAGCAGTTCTTC. This codes for CASSPLAGIYNEQFF.